Only a few counts were recorded for the clone carrying this T cell receptor beta chain. The antigen remains unidentified. These data belong to a study of glioma-infiltrating T cells after dendritic cell vaccination. About the study: Treatment, given 2003 to 2012, was autologous tumor lysate-pulsed dendritic cell vaccination.

Points from the study as a whole: Complete blood and tumor specimen sets were limited to few patients.

The V gene's germline CDR1 is MGHRA and CDR2 YSYEKL. The CDR3 loop spans 13 amino acids. V lost 5 bases and J lost 3, with 9 bases in between. Here immunoSEQ multiplex PCR was the method, and the copy in TCRdb shows in-frame clones only, minus some. Of tens of thousands of clones in the sample, 82% were seen once. The chain links TRBV4-1 to TRBJ2-3; D gene uncertain. The receptor comes from a human donor with glioblastoma. This material consisted of blood, taken before dendritic cell vaccination. The CDR3 reads CASSEAATDTQYF. The CDR3 nucleotides read TGCGCCAGCAGCGAAGCCGCGACAGATACGCAGTATTTT.